Listed below are T cell receptor beta chains from one sample, sequenced in a study of cytomegalovirus exposure and HLA in healthy donors. Measured with immunoSEQ multiplex PCR; TCRdb has only the in-frame clones, and not every one. The profile shows some 130,000 clones, 80% of them singletons. The sample was PBMCs. These receptors came from a man aged 25-45 years in good health and CMV-seronegative. Both conserved end residues are part of each CDR3. The D gene is left open where the match is weak. Only part of the rows carry a size: once, few, many, or a class if the clone is expanded.

CDR3	DNA	size	V	J	D
CASSSSGVVGNTIYF	TGTGCCAGCAGTTCGTCAGGGGTAGTAGGAAACACCATATATTTT	.	TRBV27	TRBJ1-3	.
CASSPTDRHEQYF	TGCGCCAGCAGCCCAACGGACAGGCACGAGCAGTACTTC	once	TRBV5-1	TRBJ2-7	TRBD1
CASSPRQGDVRGYTF	TGTGCCAGCAGCCCCAGACAGGGGGATGTACGTGGCTACACCTTC	once	TRBV2	TRBJ1-2	TRBD1
CASSLDAGTEQYF	TGTGCCAGCAGCTTAGATGCGGGAACCGAGCAGTACTTC	.	TRBV13	TRBJ2-7	.
CASSSYRESRNTIYF	TGTGCCAGCAGTTCCTACAGGGAATCGAGAAACACCATATATTTT	.	TRBV27	TRBJ1-3	.
CASSPLPDQPQHF	TGTGCCAGTAGTCCCCTCCCCGATCAGCCCCAGCATTTT	.	TRBV19	TRBJ1-5	.
CASSESYRIRMNTGELFF	TGTGCCAGCAGTGAAAGCTACAGGATAAGGATGAACACCGGGGAGCTGTTTTTT	.	TRBV2	TRBJ2-2	.
CASSLYASGRGEQFF	TGTGCCAGCAGCTTATATGCTAGCGGGAGGGGTGAGCAGTTCTTC	.	TRBV7-9	TRBJ2-1	TRBD2
CASSFTPGPNSPLHF	TGTGCCAGCAGCTTCACCCCGGGTCCTAATTCACCCCTCCACTTT	.	TRBV7-8	TRBJ1-6	.
CASKGNMNTEAFF	TGTGCCAGTAAGGGGAATATGAACACTGAAGCTTTCTTT	.	TRBV19	TRBJ1-1	.
CASSLGTASRGKFF	TGTGCCAGCAGCTTGGGCACAGCCTCCAGGGGGAAGTTCTTC	.	TRBV5-4	TRBJ2-1	TRBD1
CASSEASGNTIYF	TGTGCCAGCAGTGAGGCCTCTGGAAACACCATATATTTT	few	TRBV6-4	TRBJ1-3	.
CASSPPYQGPTEAFF	TGTGCCAGCTCACCACCGTATCAGGGTCCCACTGAAGCTTTCTTT	.	TRBV18	TRBJ1-1	.
CASSAMGLRSYF	TGTGCCAGCAGCGCGATGGGGCTACGCAGCTATTTT	few	TRBV7-2	TRBJ2-3	.